This T cell receptor (beta chain) was profiled in a study of Ad26.COV2.S vaccination and SARS-CoV-2 variants. Study as a whole: Trial arm assignment for the donor was COV1001 Ad26.COV2.S. Notes on the study in general: The authors reported substantial breadth in spike-specific CD8+ and CD4+ T cell responses after vaccination. Higher spike-specific TCR breadth was found in vaccine recipients than in placebo recipients.

Described treatment: roughly 20 received Ad26.COV2.S at low or high dose, single or two shots; roughly five received placebo; per-sample allocation not given. Sampling was performed 63 days after the first vaccine or placebo injection. The individual, an adult aged 18-55 years, was a donor in Boston. TCRdb's table, derived via immunoSEQ multiplex PCR, lists solely in-frame clones and lacks some. The table includes roughly 680,000 clones, roughly 90% detected once. Comments on this clone: Its antigen is still unknown.

Trimming left V 3 bases short and J 8 bases short, with 16 bases between. This CDR3 has 15 residues. The germline V gene encodes CDR1 LGHNT and CDR2 FRNRAP. The chain recombines TRBV12-5 with TRBJ1-4; the D is unclear. The sample consisted of peripheral blood, taken in a trial of Ad26.COV2.S vaccine versus placebo. The source is a person between 18 and 60 years old who received the Ad26.COV2.S COVID-19 vaccine or a placebo. The CDR3 protein is CASGFTPGGGEKLFF. CDR3 nucleotides: TGTGCTAGTGGTTTTACCCCTGGCGGAGGGGAAAAACTGTTTTTT.